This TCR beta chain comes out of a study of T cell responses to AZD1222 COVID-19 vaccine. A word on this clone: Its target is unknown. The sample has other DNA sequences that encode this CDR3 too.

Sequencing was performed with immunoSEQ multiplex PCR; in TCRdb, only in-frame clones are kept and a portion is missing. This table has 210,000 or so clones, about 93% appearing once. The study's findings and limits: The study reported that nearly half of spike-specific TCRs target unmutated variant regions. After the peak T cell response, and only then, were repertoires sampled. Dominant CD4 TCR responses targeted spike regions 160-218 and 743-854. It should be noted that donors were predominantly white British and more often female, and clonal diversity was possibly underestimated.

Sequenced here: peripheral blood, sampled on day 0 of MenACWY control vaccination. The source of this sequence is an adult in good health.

The CDR3 DNA sequence: TGTGCCAGCAGTTACTCAGGGGGCAGTGGCTACACCTTC. This encodes CASSYSGGSGYTF. The V gene is TRBV6-5, the J gene TRBJ1-2; 7 bases line up with TRBD1. CDR1 is MNHEY and CDR2 is SVGAGI in the germline V gene. Trimming took 0 bases from V and 7 from J; bases not matched to a gene: 2. The CDR3 has 13 amino acids.